The subject of this entry is one T cell receptor (beta chain). Its antigen is currently unknown. The sample is drawn from a study of blood T cells in healthy people across ages. Findings and caveats of the study: Expanded clonotype shifts may have been confounded, as the donors had an unknown CMV status. With unsorted PBMCs, a conclusive comparison of naive versus antigen-experienced cells was not possible.

The individuals who served as donors were healthy Caucasians living in Russia, aged roughly 6 to 95. The second PCR ran about 7 to 12 cycles with a sample-barcoded 5' primer and J-beta primers. From the 5' RACE reads, TCRdb called clonotypes with MiXCR, one entry per CDR3 protein. The table lists roughly 1.7 million distinct CDR3 sequences, around 36% of them singletons, with approximately 10% in the top ten. V shed 0 bases, J shed 7 bases, and the junction held 12 bases outside the gene matches. CDR3 length equals 16 residues. CDR1 is SGHDT, CDR2 YYEEEE, per germline. V and J are TRBV5-6 and TRBJ1-2, with TRBD1 matching over 7 bases. Material for sequencing was blood. The sequence was collected from a young woman in good health. The CDR3 spells CASSLGRGRAAGGYTF. The CDR3 DNA follows: TGTGCCAGCAGCTTGGGAAGGGGGCGCGCGGCGGGTGGCTACACCTTC.